Listed below are T cell receptor beta chains from one sample, sequenced in a study of shared clonotypes between healthy human individuals. TCRdb's table, derived via immunoSEQ multiplex PCR, lists solely in-frame clones and lacks some. Of fewer than 700,000 clones listed, around 80% are singletons. The sequenced sample consisted of PBMCs. The receptor source for this set is a woman aged 40-49 years in good health. Some clones in this sample may be carry-over from other donors' samples. Each CDR3 is given without its conserved first and last residue.

>TRBJ2-5|TRBV7-9|16
ASSFLFPRDTDQETQY
>TRBJ1-2|TRBV25-1|13
ASSDRTGTHYGYT
>TRBJ2-1|TRBV7-8|16
ASSLAGGTSGRRDEQF
>TRBJ1-1|TRBV5-1|13
ASSLGGQPGTEAF
>TRBJ2-1|TRBV7-7|13
ASSLATSGNNEQF
>TRBJ2-2|TRBV4-2|15
ASSQEAGLAGRGELF
>TRBJ2-1|TRBV19|12
ASSIPSDHNEQF
>TRBJ1-4|TRBV30|11
AWNRVTNEKLF
>TRBJ2-4|TRBV5-4|12
ASRPAGAKNIQY
>TRBJ2-7|TRBV29-1|10
SVEGPPDEQY
>TRBJ2-5|TRBV7-3|13
ASSIRTGYGETQY
>TRBJ1-6|TRBV28|12
ASSLDREVSPLH
>TRBJ2-1|TRBV4-1|15
ASSQVVAGVLINEQF
>TRBJ2-2|TRBV7-2|13
ASSRQFINTGELF
>TRBJ2-2|TRBV6-1|13
ASSEIQGNTGELF
>TRBJ2-1|TRBV2|11
ASSEGLAGRQF
>TRBJ1-4|TRBV9|14
ASSAPYGTVNEKLF
>TRBJ1-2|TRBV28|12
ASSGPGRVLGYT
>TRBJ1-1|TRBV7-3|15
ASSLLSLGTVNTEAF
>TRBJ1-3|TRBV12-5|16
ASGLRSGDRFTGNTIY
>TRBJ2-1|TRBV9|11
ASSVGAGHEQF
>TRBJ2-5|TRBV7-9|12
ASGSSGLLETQY
>TRBJ2-5|TRBV10-1|13
ASSESSPGKETQY
>TRBJ2-3|TRBV11-3|14
ASSLGGWESTDTQY
>TRBJ2-3|TRBV5-4|14
ASSLGLAELTDTQY
>TRBJ1-2|TRBV19|9
ASSIVGLYT
>TRBJ2-3|TRBV18|12
ASSPTGGTDTQY
>TRBJ1-5|TRBV10-2|14
ASSESWGPSNQPQH
>TRBJ2-7|TRBV7-2|13
ASKGDRGPTYEQY
>TRBJ2-7|TRBV27|13
ASSLQGGPFYEQY
>TRBJ2-7|TRBV5-1|12
ASSQGTVTYEQY
>TRBJ1-3|TRBV2|12
ASSLVLSGNTIY
>TRBJ1-1|TRBV7-9|9
ASSLATEAF